This T cell receptor (beta chain) was identified during a study of PD-1 blockade in classical Hodgkin lymphoma. As to time point: cycle 4 day 1 (C4D1), after around six weeks of nivolumab. Relapses following autologous stem cell transplantation were seen in all patients, with brentuximab vedotin exposure varying. Complete response, partial response or progressive disease were the best responses. Profiling relied on immunoSEQ multiplex PCR, and the TCRdb table lists in-frame clones only, not all of them. The data contain 90,000 to 140,000 clones, roughly nine tenths of them singletons. The CDR3 is 15 amino acids. Germline trimming cut 5 bases from V and 8 bases from J; bases unmatched to any gene: 9. Germline values: CDR1 SEHNR, CDR2 FQNEAQ (reference sequence).

The input for sequencing was peripheral blood mononuclear cells (PBMCs), taken before the fourth cycle of nivolumab. V gene TRBV7-9 combines with J gene TRBJ1-4; 9 bases line up with TRBD1. The TCR originated in a human donor with classical Hodgkin lymphoma. CDR3: CASSRTGGAGEKLFF. The CDR3 bases are TGTGCCAGCAGCAGAACAGGGGGCGCTGGGGAAAAACTGTTTTTT.